One and the same sample provided the 14 T cell receptor beta chains below, sequenced in a study of human versus mouse CDR3 diversity and MHC coevolution. The method was immunoSEQ multiplex PCR; TCRdb's version includes in-frame clones alone and lacks a portion of them. Of about 81,000 clones listed, 85% to 95% are singletons. The source material was naive CD4+ T cells from blood. Subset described: CD45RO-negative CD62L-positive naive CD4 T cells. The receptors derive from a person aged 30 to 69 in good health.

The rearrangement joins TRBV2 to TRBJ2-1; D gene ambiguous. Germline-derived CDR1 and CDR2 are SNHLY and FYNNEI. The CDR3 sequence is 13 residues long. V was cut by 2 bases and J by 8 bases, with 10 bases left in between. This chain's CDR3 is CASSEREPDEQFF. The CDR3 nucleotides are TGTGCCAGCAGTGAACGAGAACCCGATGAGCAGTTCTTC. The entire variable domain, with the rest obtained from reference TRBV2 and TRBJ2-1, is as follows: EPEVTQTPSHQVTQMGQEVILRCVPISNHLYFYWYRQILGQKVEFLVSFYNNEISEKSEIFDDQFSVERPDGSNFTLKIRSTKLEDSAMYFCASSEREPDEQFFGPGTRLTVL.

This clone is a singleton in its sample. The chain employs TRBV6-1 and TRBJ2-1; 14 bases agree with TRBD2. In germline, CDR1 is MNHNS, CDR2 SASEGT. The V segment lost 4 bases and the J segment 5 bases; nucleotides outside the gene matches: 1. This CDR3 has 15 residues. CDR3 protein: CASSGLAGGNNEQFF. The DNA of the CDR3 is TGTGCCAGCAGTGGACTAGCGGGAGGGAACAATGAGCAGTTCTTC.

V gene TRBV7-3 combines with J gene TRBJ2-6, with 8 bases identical to TRBD2. Germline V gene data show CDR1 as SGHTA and CDR2 as FQGTGA. With 4 bases clipped from V and 0 bases from J, the junction kept 8 bases outside the gene matches. There are 18 residues in the CDR3. CDR3 nucleotides: TGTGCCAGCAGCTCCCTAGCGGGCCCAAGCTCTGGGGCCAACGTCCTGACTTTC. Protein product: CASSSLAGPSSGANVLTF.

This clone came up once. The chain recombines TRBV28 with TRBJ1-1; 7 nucleotides agree with TRBD1. The germline gives CDR1 MDHEN, CDR2 SYDVKM. J gave up 3 bases and V 4 bases, and 11 bases lay outside the gene matches. This CDR3 comprises 16 residues. CDR3 sequence (DNA): TGTGCCAGCAGTTCACCGATACTTACAGGGGACACTGAAGCTTTCTTT. Protein product: CASSSPILTGDTEAFF.

This rearrangement joins TRBV5-1 to TRBJ2-5; 8 nucleotides agree with TRBD1. The CDR3 runs to 16 residues. Losses at the gene ends were 4 bases for V and 5 bases for J; bases not matched to a gene: 13. Germline V gives CDR1 SGHRS, CDR2 YFSETQ. CDR3 in amino acids: CASSPFSSQGAETQYF. As DNA, the CDR3 is TGCGCCAGCAGCCCGTTTTCTAGCCAGGGGGCCGAGACCCAGTACTTC.

The genes are TRBV19 and TRBJ2-2; TRBD1 matches 8 bases. The CDR3 is made up of 15 amino acids. Trimming at V came to 6 bases and at J to 1 base, leaving 4 bases not matched to a gene. Per the germline V gene, CDR1 is LNHDA and CDR2 is SQIVND (reference sequence). The CDR3 region is CASRKDRVNTGELFF. Here the CDR3 DNA reads TGTGCCAGTAGAAAGGACAGGGTGAACACCGGGGAGCTGTTTTTT.

The CDR3 spells CASSPQAGSSEQYF. DNA of the CDR3: TGTGCCAGCAGTCCACAAGCGGGTAGCAGCGAGCAGTACTTC. This chain uses TRBV7-2 with TRBJ2-7, with a tentative D call TRBD2 (6 bases). Germline V lookup: CDR1 SGHTA, CDR2 FQGNSA. V was cut by 6 bases and J by 6 bases, with 18 bases left in between. There are 14 residues in the CDR3.

J is TRBJ2-7 and V is TRBV9; 7 bases line up with TRBD2. The CDR3 has 15 amino acids. Germline V gene sequence: CDR1 SGDLS, CDR2 YYNGEE. Trimming took 0 bases from V and 2 from J; bases not matched to a gene: 5. For the CDR3, the DNA is TGTGCCAGCAGCGTAGGGGGGGGAGCACCCTACGAGCAGTACTTC. Protein: CASSVGGGAPYEQYF.

This chain joins TRBV9 and TRBJ1-1, with unresolved D. This CDR3 spans 12 amino acids. CDR1 is SGDLS, CDR2 YYNGEE, per germline. V gave up 6 bases and J gave up 1 base, with 7 bases separating them. CDR3: CASNRPNTEAFF. CDR3 coding DNA: TGTGCCAGCAACAGACCGAACACTGAAGCTTTCTTT.

The rearrangement links TRBV7-8 to TRBJ1-5; D gene ambiguous. The CDR3 covers 15 residues. Germline CDR1 and CDR2: SGHVS and FQNEAQ. V was clipped by 0 bases and J by 0 bases, with 6 bases between them. DNA of the CDR3: TGTGCCAGCAGCTTAGCAGTTAGTAGCAATCAGCCCCAGCATTTT. Its protein is CASSLAVSSNQPQHF. Filled out from reference TRBV7-8 and TRBJ1-5, the complete variable domain reads GAGVSQSPRYKVAKRGQDVALRCDPISGHVSLFWYQQALGQGPEFLTYFQNEAQLDKSGLPSDRFFAERPEGSVSTLKIQRTQQEDSAVYLCASSLAVSSNQPQHFGDGTRLSIL.

V and J are TRBV5-1 and TRBJ2-5; 8 bases map to TRBD2. Near its end, the DNA agrees better with TRBJ2-7, so the J call may be wrong. The CDR3 consists of 15 residues. Germline V gene data show CDR1 as SGHRS and CDR2 as YFSETQ. CDR3 nucleotides: TGCGCCAGCAGCCGATCGGGGGGGGGTTCGGACGAGCAGTACTTC. Translated, it gives CASSRSGGGSDEQYF.

V usage is TRBV11-3 and J usage is TRBJ2-7, with TRBD1 matching over 7 bases. Germline V CDR1 and CDR2: SGHNT, YENEEA. This CDR3 has 13 residues. V trimming: 6 bases; J trimming: 3 bases; junction bases outside the gene matches: 5. The CDR3, as DNA: TGTGCCAGCAGTTTTGGACAGGACTACGAGCAGTACTTC. It encodes CASSFGQDYEQYF.

In this sample, this clone turned up once. The chain recombines TRBV6-1 with TRBJ1-6; D is unresolved. The ends were cut back, 7 bases at V and 7 bases at J, with 14 bases in the middle. This CDR3 has 14 residues. From germline, CDR1 is MNHNS and CDR2 SASEGT. The CDR3 DNA is TGTGCCAGCATTTCCGGTCCTTCCAATTCACCCCTCCACTTT. It translates to CASISGPSNSPLHF.

V usage is TRBV5-4 and J usage is TRBJ2-5; 8 bases fit TRBD1. Near its end, the DNA agrees better with TRBJ2-7, so the J call may be wrong. The CDR3 totals 14 residues. The germline CDR1 and CDR2 sequences are SGHNT and YYREEE (reference sequence). The DNA for the CDR3 is TGTGCCAGCAGACTAGACAGGGGAAAACGCGAGCAGTACTTC. It specifies CASRLDRGKREQYF.